This is a list of T cell receptor beta chains from one sample in a study of CD8+ T cells in alopecia areata. Measured with immunoSEQ multiplex PCR; TCRdb has only the in-frame clones, and not every one. The sample shows about 150,000 clones, around three fifths of them seen only once. Sample: CD4+ T cells sorted from blood, taken at week 0. The source is a human donor with alopecia areata. Both conserved end residues are part of each CDR3. D genes are given only for firm matches. Only part of the rows carry a size: once, few, many, or a class if the clone is expanded.

d_gene	v_gene	j_gene	abundance	CDR3nt	CDR3aa
TRBD1	TRBV10-3	TRBJ1-3	few	TGTGCCATCAGTGACTTTGGGACAGCCTCTGGAAACACCATATATTTT	CAISDFGTASGNTIYF
.	TRBV9	TRBJ2-2	few	TGTGCCAGCAGCGTAGTGGCAGGACCAACCGGGGAGCTGTTTTTT	CASSVVAGPTGELFF
TRBD1	TRBV7-8	TRBJ2-7	.	TGTGCCAGCAGCTTCGGGACAGTCTACGAGCAGTACTTC	CASSFGTVYEQYF
.	TRBV10-3	TRBJ2-1	.	TGTGCCATCAGTGACCTGCGTCGCGGCAATGAGCAGTTCTTC	CAISDLRRGNEQFF
.	TRBV15	TRBJ1-3	.	TGTGCCACCAGTACGGCGGGAAACACCATATATTTT	CATSTAGNTIYF
TRBD1	TRBV7-9	TRBJ1-6	few	TGTGCCAGCAGCTTTAACCCGGGGACAGGTTCACCCCTCCACTTT	CASSFNPGTGSPLHF
.	TRBV29-1	TRBJ2-5	.	TGCAGCCCTATTGTGGGAGCGGGCGGGGAGACCCAGTACTTC	CSPIVGAGGETQYF
.	TRBV30	TRBJ1-5	.	TGTGCCTGGAGTTGGACAGACGGCCAGCCCCAGCATTTT	CAWSWTDGQPQHF
.	TRBV7-8	TRBJ2-7	.	TGTGCCAGCAGCCCCTCCACGACGACCTACGAGCAGTACTTC	CASSPSTTTYEQYF
.	TRBV6-5	TRBJ1-6	.	TGTGCCAGCAGTTACGTAGACGGCCACCCCCTCCACTTT	CASSYVDGHPLHF
TRBD1	TRBV4-1	TRBJ1-2	.	TGCGCCAGCAGCCAGACGACAGGGTTGGGCTACACCTTC	CASSQTTGLGYTF
.	TRBV30	TRBJ1-2	.	TGTGCCTGGAAACCCCTCGGAACAACCTCTAACTATGGCTACACCTTC	CAWKPLGTTSNYGYTF
.	TRBV27	TRBJ2-3	.	TGTGCCAGCAGTTTATTCGGTACAGATACGCAGTATTTT	CASSLFGTDTQYF
.	TRBV30	TRBJ1-5	.	TGTGCCTGGAGTTTCGGGCCGGGGCAGCCCCAGCATTTT	CAWSFGPGQPQHF
.	TRBV27	TRBJ2-1	.	TGTGCCAGCGGACCGGCCAGGGGAGCTTGGTATGAGCAGTTCTTC	CASGPARGAWYEQFF
.	TRBV15	TRBJ1-1	few	TGTGCCACCAGCACGACGACAGGAAAAGCTTTCTTT	CATSTTTGKAFF
.	TRBV5-6	TRBJ1-6	.	TGTGCCAGCAGCTTCACCGGACAGTTGAATTCACCCCTCCACTTT	CASSFTGQLNSPLHF
.	TRBV30	TRBJ2-7	.	TGTGCCTGGACCGACCCGGGGAGATACGAGCAGTACTTC	CAWTDPGRYEQYF
.	TRBV25-1	TRBJ1-2	few	TGTGCCAGCAGTGTCTCCGGTGGCTACACCTTC	CASSVSGGYTF
.	TRBV25-1	TRBJ1-1	.	TGTGCCAGCACTCTCGGCGGGGGGAACACTGAAGCTTTCTTT	CASTLGGGNTEAFF
.	TRBV29-1	TRBJ2-7	once	TGCAGCGTTCCGGGACACGGGGACTACGAGCAGTACTTC	CSVPGHGDYEQYF
TRBD1	TRBV29-1	TRBJ2-7	.	TGCAGCGCCCGACAGGGGCCCTCCTACGAGCAGTACTTC	CSARQGPSYEQYF
TRBD1	TRBV6-6	TRBJ2-2	.	TGTGCCAGCAGTACCGGGACAGGGGACACCGGGGAGCTGTTTTTT	CASSTGTGDTGELFF
.	TRBV10-3	TRBJ2-5	.	TGTGCCATCAGTGACAGCCAGGCCCAAGAGACCCAGTACTTC	CAISDSQAQETQYF
.	TRBV20-1	TRBJ2-7	.	TGCAGTGCCCACAGGGTCCACGAGCAGTACTTC	CSAHRVHEQYF
.	TRBV7-9	TRBJ2-5	.	TGTGCCAGCAGCTTACAGGCCAAGGAGACCCAGTACTTC	CASSLQAKETQYF
.	TRBV29-1	TRBJ1-5	.	TGCAGCCCGGAGGGTACAGGGTCTCAGCCCCAGCATTTT	CSPEGTGSQPQHF
.	TRBV5-1	TRBJ2-5	few	TGCGCCAGCAGCCGGGCAGGAGTGGAGCCCCAGTACTTC	CASSRAGVEPQYF
.	TRBV28	TRBJ1-1	.	TGTGCCACCCACCCCCCAGTGAACACTGAAGCTTTCTTT	CATHPPVNTEAFF
.	TRBV29-1	TRBJ1-6	.	TGCAGCGTAACTCGAGGGCAGACGAATAATTCACCCCTCCACTTT	CSVTRGQTNNSPLHF
.	TRBV7-2	TRBJ2-5	few	TGTGCCAGCAGTCCCGAGATAGGGACTCAGTACTTC	CASSPEIGTQYF
.	TRBV7-9	TRBJ2-7	.	TGTGCCACCGGTCGGAGTGCCTACGAGCAGTACTTC	CATGRSAYEQYF